Listed below are T cell receptor beta chains from one sample, sequenced in a study of blood T cell repertoires in COVID-19. The protocol was immunoSEQ multiplex PCR, while the TCRdb copy is restricted to in-frame clones and leaves out a portion. The sample shows around 280,000 clones, nearly 90% of them seen only once. What was sequenced was PBMCs or T cells enriched from blood (not recorded which). The receptor source for this set is a woman aged 18 to 35 with acute COVID-19. Each CDR3 is given with its conserved first and last residue. The D gene is left open where the match is weak. Where a row states a size, it is once, few, many or the class of an expanded clone; other rows omit it.

j_call v_call clone_size d_call cdr3_aa cdr3_nt
TRBJ2-1 TRBV16 few TRBD1 CASSRQGNEQFF TGTGCCAGCAGCCGACAGGGAAATGAGCAGTTCTTC
TRBJ2-5 TRBV7-2 - - CASSPRGLHQETQYF TGTGCCAGCAGCCCTCGTGGGCTCCACCAAGAGACCCAGTACTTC
TRBJ2-1 TRBV20-1 - - CSASQGGGVEQFF TGCAGTGCTAGTCAGGGAGGGGGGGTTGAGCAGTTCTTC
TRBJ2-7 TRBV7-2 - TRBD1 CASSPGQVSSYEQYF TGTGCCAGCAGCCCTGGACAGGTCAGCTCCTACGAGCAGTACTTC
TRBJ1-2 TRBV6-5 - - CASRQGYGYTF TGTGCCAGCAGACAGGGTTACGGCTACACCTTC
TRBJ2-2 TRBV18 - TRBD2 CASSLRTSGNTGELFF TGTGCCAGCTCACTCCGGACTAGCGGTAACACCGGGGAGCTGTTTTTT
TRBJ2-3 TRBV2 - - CASSGSVSTDTQYF TGTGCCAGCAGTGGTAGCGTAAGCACAGATACGCAGTATTTT
TRBJ2-7 TRBV6-4 - TRBD2 CASSDLMRGGHTGEQYF TGTGCCAGCAGTGACTTGATGAGGGGAGGGCACACCGGCGAGCAGTACTTC
TRBJ1-1 TRBV7-9 - - CASSLFAGATAIPNTEAFF TGTGCCAGCAGCTTATTCGCGGGGGCAACCGCCATCCCGAACACTGAAGCTTTCTTT
TRBJ1-5 TRBV4-1 - TRBD1 CASSQVILDRGKGQPQHF TGCGCCAGCAGCCAAGTGATTTTGGACAGGGGGAAAGGACAGCCCCAGCATTTT
TRBJ2-2 TRBV6-2/TRBV6-3 - TRBD1 CASSYTGTVAGELFF TGTGCCAGCAGTTACACCGGGACAGTCGCCGGGGAGCTGTTTTTT
TRBJ2-7 TRBV6-5 few - CASSWNSLPYEQYF TGTGCCAGCAGTTGGAACAGCCTACCCTACGAGCAGTACTTC
TRBJ2-3 TRBV29-1 - - CSVATGSGDTQYF TGCAGCGTCGCAACAGGGTCGGGGGATACGCAGTATTTT
TRBJ2-1 TRBV19 - TRBD1 CASKGTGTNEQFF TGTGCCAGTAAGGGGACAGGGACCAATGAGCAGTTCTTC
TRBJ2-1 TRBV18 - TRBD2 CASSKSIELAGSYNEQFF TGTGCCAGCTCAAAATCGATCGAACTAGCGGGATCCTACAATGAGCAGTTCTTC
TRBJ2-3 TRBV29-1 - - CSAGTPSADTQYF TGCAGTGCCGGGACACCATCGGCAGATACGCAGTATTTT
TRBJ1-1 TRBV28 - - CASSLPQWTEAFF TGTGCCAGCAGTCTCCCTCAGTGGACTGAAGCTTTCTTT
TRBJ1-2 TRBV27 - - CASSLGRGWDYGYTF TGTGCCAGCAGTCTTGGACGAGGGTGGGACTATGGCTACACCTTC
TRBJ2-3 TRBV29-1 - - CSGDRSTDTQYF TGCAGCGGTGACAGGTCAACGGATACGCAGTATTTT
TRBJ2-7 TRBV4-1 - TRBD1 CASSQTGQGSSYEQYF TGCGCCAGCAGCCAAACGGGACAGGGGAGCTCCTACGAGCAGTACTTC
TRBJ2-5 TRBV7-6 - TRBD2 CASSLGRGLAGGRRTQYF TGTGCCAGCAGCTTAGGGAGGGGACTAGCGGGAGGGCGAAGGACCCAGTACTTC
TRBJ2-1 TRBV29-1 - TRBD1 CSVEGTGGPIANEQFF TGCAGCGTTGAGGGGACAGGGGGCCCTATCGCCAATGAGCAGTTCTTC
TRBJ2-7 TRBV6-5 - - CASSLTAGQPYEQYF TGTGCCAGCAGTTTAACCGCCGGACAGCCCTACGAGCAGTACTTC
TRBJ2-7 TRBV6-6 - - CASSTHRSYEQYF TGTGCCAGCAGTACTCACAGGTCCTACGAGCAGTACTTC
TRBJ2-7 TRBV5-1 once TRBD1 CASSLAPTGPPYEQYF TGCGCCAGCAGCTTGGCCCCGACAGGGCCCCCCTACGAGCAGTACTTC
TRBJ1-2 TRBV11-3 - - CASSLGRDCYGYTF TGTGCCAGCAGCTTAGGTCGGGACTGCTATGGCTACACCTTC
TRBJ2-5 TRBV11-1 once - CASSLTQGGETQYF TGTGCCAGCAGCTTAACCCAGGGGGGAGAGACCCAGTACTTC
TRBJ2-3 TRBV27 - TRBD2 CASRFVAGGSDTQYF TGTGCCAGCAGATTCGTTGCGGGAGGCTCAGATACGCAGTATTTT
TRBJ2-1 TRBV7-3 - TRBD2 CASSTRLAGVNEQFF TGTGCCAGCAGCACGAGGCTAGCGGGAGTCAATGAGCAGTTCTTC
TRBJ1-4 TRBV7-8 - TRBD1 CASRQRQGVGKLFF TGTGCCAGCAGACAGAGACAGGGGGTCGGAAAACTGTTTTTT
TRBJ2-7 TRBV30 - TRBD1 CAWSAFSGGEQYF TGTGCCTGGAGTGCTTTCTCAGGGGGCGAGCAGTACTTC
TRBJ1-4 TRBV18 - TRBD1 CASSVDRDKLFF TGTGCCAGCTCGGTCGACAGGGATAAACTGTTTTTT
TRBJ1-6 TRBV27 - - CASSFSSLSPLHF TGTGCCAGCAGTTTTTCTTCCTTATCACCCCTCCACTTT
TRBJ2-7 TRBV7-9 - - CASSPGGGSYEQYF TGTGCCAGCAGCCCCGGAGGTGGCTCCTACGAGCAGTACTTC
TRBJ2-1 TRBV24-1 once TRBD1 CATSDDRGLGNEQFF TGTGCCACCAGTGACGACAGGGGGTTGGGCAATGAGCAGTTCTTC
TRBJ2-2 TRBV15 - - CATSLTGNTGELFF TGTGCCACCAGCCTAACGGGGAACACCGGGGAGCTGTTTTTT
TRBJ2-5 TRBV2 - - CASSGGGGGGTQYF TGTGCCAGCAGTGGAGGAGGAGGGGGCGGGACCCAGTACTTC
TRBJ2-1 TRBV4-1 - TRBD2 CASSHGTSGLNEQFF TGCGCCAGCAGCCATGGGACTAGCGGCTTGAATGAGCAGTTCTTC
TRBJ1-6 TRBV6-5 - - CASRLNSYNSPLHF TGTGCCAGCAGACTAAACTCCTATAATTCACCCCTCCACTTT
TRBJ2-3 TRBV29-1 - - CSALRDTQYF TGCAGTGCCCTCAGGGATACGCAGTATTTT
TRBJ1-4 TRBV5-5 - TRBD1 CASSSGQGPTNEKLFF TGTGCCAGCAGCTCTGGACAGGGGCCAACTAATGAAAAACTGTTTTTT
TRBJ2-3 TRBV11-3 - TRBD2 CASSFGLAATDTQYF TGTGCCAGCAGCTTTGGACTAGCGGCCACAGATACGCAGTATTTT
TRBJ1-2 TRBV6-1 - TRBD1 CASSERIQGNYGYTF TGTGCCAGCAGTGAACGGATACAGGGGAACTATGGCTACACCTTC
TRBJ1-6 TRBV11-2 - - CASRSSGGRNSPLHF TGTGCCAGCAGGTCATCGGGGGGCCGAAATTCACCCCTCCACTTT
TRBJ1-5 TRBV2 once - CASSEWEAGPQPQHF TGTGCCAGCAGTGAATGGGAGGCAGGACCCCAGCCCCAGCATTTT
TRBJ2-7 TRBV12-3/TRBV12-4 once TRBD1 CASSSDRPYEQYF TGTGCCAGCAGTTCGGACAGGCCCTACGAGCAGTACTTC
TRBJ2-3 TRBV19 - - CASSDPSAFNTDTQYF TGTGCCAGTAGTGATCCTAGCGCGTTTAACACAGATACGCAGTATTTT
TRBJ2-5 TRBV9 - - CASSLDSTLETQYF TGTGCCAGCAGCCTAGACTCCACGCTAGAGACCCAGTACTTC
TRBJ1-6 TRBV5-1 - - CASSPGHVDNSPLHF TGCGCCAGCAGCCCTGGACACGTTGATAATTCACCCCTCCACTTT
TRBJ2-5 TRBV4-1 - - CASSQDGGPNETQYF TGCGCCAGCAGCCAAGACGGGGGGCCCAACGAGACCCAGTACTTC
TRBJ2-5 TRBV18 - - CASSPEKETQYF TGTGCCAGCTCACCAGAGAAGGAGACCCAGTACTTC